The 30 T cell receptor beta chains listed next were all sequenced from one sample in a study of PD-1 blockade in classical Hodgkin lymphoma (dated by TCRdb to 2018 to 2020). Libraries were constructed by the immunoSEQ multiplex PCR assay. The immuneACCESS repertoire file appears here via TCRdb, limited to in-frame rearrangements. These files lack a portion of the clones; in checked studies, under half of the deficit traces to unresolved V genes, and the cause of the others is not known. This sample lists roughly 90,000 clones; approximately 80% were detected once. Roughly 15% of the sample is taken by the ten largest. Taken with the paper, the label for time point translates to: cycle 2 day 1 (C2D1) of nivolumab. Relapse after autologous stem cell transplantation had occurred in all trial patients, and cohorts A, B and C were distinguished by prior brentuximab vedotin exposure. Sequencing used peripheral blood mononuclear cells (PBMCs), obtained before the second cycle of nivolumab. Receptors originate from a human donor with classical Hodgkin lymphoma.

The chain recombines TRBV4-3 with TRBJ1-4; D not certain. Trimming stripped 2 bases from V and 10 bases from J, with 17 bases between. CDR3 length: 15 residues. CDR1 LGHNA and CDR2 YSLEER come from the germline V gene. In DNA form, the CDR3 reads TGCGCCAGCAGCCAACAGCCGGACGCCAGTCGAAAACTGTTTTTT. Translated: CASSQQPDASRKLFF.

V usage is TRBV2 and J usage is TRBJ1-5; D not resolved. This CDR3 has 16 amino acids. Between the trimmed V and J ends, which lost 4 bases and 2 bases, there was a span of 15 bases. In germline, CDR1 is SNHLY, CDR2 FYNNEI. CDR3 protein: CASSGQSGLGNQPQHF. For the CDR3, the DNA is TGTGCCAGCAGTGGACAATCGGGGTTGGGCAATCAGCCCCAGCATTTT. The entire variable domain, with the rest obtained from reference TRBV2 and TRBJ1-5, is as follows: EPEVTQTPSHQVTQMGQEVILRCVPISNHLYFYWYRQILGQKVEFLVSFYNNEISEKSEIFDDQFSVERPDGSNFTLKIRSTKLEDSAMYFCASSGQSGLGNQPQHFGDGTRLSIL.

The CDR3 DNA is TGTGCCAGCACCCCGACTAGCGGGTACGAGCAGTACTTC. This gives the protein CASTPTSGYEQYF. The chain recombines TRBV6-6 with TRBJ2-7; TRBD2 agrees at 10 bases. Germline trimming cut 7 bases from V and 4 bases from J; bases unmatched to any gene: 4. Germline CDR1 MNHNY, CDR2 SVGAGI (reference sequence). This CDR3 contains 13 residues.

The DNA of the CDR3 is TGTGCCAGTAGTTCCTCCCCCGGGTCTTACGAGCAGTACTTC. It translates to CASSSSPGSYEQYF. V is TRBV19 and J is TRBJ2-7; D gene uncertain. The V end lost 5 bases, the J end lost 4 bases, and 15 bases lay between the germline ends. Germline CDR1 reads LNHDA; CDR2 reads SQIVND (reference sequence). CDR3 length equals 14 residues.

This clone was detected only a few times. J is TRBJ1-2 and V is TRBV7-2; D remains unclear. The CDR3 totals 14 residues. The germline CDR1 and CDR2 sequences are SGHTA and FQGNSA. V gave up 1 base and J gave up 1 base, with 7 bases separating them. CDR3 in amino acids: CASSLGSSNYGYTF. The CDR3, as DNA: TGTGCCAGCAGCTTAGGGAGCAGTAACTATGGCTACACCTTC.

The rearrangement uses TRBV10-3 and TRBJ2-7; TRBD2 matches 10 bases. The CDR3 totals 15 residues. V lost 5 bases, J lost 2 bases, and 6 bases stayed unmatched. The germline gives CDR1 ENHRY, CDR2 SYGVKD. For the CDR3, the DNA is TGTGCCATCAGTACCACGGGACTAGCGCCCTACGAGCAGTACTTC. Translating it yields CAISTTGLAPYEQYF.

CDR3 nucleotides: TGCGCCAGCCGACGGGCCCCCCAGGAGAACACTGAAGCTTTCTTT. Amino acids: CASRRAPQENTEAFF. The chain has TRBV5-1 and TRBJ1-1; D gene ambiguous. Germline V CDR1 and CDR2: SGHRS, YFSETQ. CDR3 length: 15 amino acids. V gave up 7 bases and J gave up 1 base, with 17 bases separating them. Full variable domain (remainder filled in from reference TRBV5-1 and TRBJ1-1): KAGVTQTPRYLIKTRGQQVTLSCSPISGHRSVSWYQQTPGQGLQFLFEYFSETQRNKGNFPGRFSGRQFSNSRSEMNVSTLELGDSALYLCASRRAPQENTEAFFGQGTRLTVV.

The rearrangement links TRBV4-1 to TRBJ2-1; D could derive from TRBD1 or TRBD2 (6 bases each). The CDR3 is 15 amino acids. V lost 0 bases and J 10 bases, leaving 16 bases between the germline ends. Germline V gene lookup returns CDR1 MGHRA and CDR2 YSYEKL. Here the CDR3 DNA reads TGCGCCAGCAGCCAAGAGAGAAAAAGAGGGGGGGAGCAGTTCTTC. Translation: CASSQERKRGGEQFF.

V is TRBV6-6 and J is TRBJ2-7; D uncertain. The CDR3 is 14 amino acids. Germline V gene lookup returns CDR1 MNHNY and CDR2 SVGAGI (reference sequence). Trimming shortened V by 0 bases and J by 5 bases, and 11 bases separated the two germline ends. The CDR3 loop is CASSYSVIFNEQYF. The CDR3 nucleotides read TGTGCCAGCAGTTACTCCGTCATTTTCAACGAGCAGTACTTC.

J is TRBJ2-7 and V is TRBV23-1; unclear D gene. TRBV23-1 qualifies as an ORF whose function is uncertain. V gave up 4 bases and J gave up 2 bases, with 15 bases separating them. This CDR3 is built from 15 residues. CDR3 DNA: TGCGCCAGCAGTCCTTTCAGTTCTAAGCCCTACGAGCAGTACTTC. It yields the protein CASSPFSSKPYEQYF.

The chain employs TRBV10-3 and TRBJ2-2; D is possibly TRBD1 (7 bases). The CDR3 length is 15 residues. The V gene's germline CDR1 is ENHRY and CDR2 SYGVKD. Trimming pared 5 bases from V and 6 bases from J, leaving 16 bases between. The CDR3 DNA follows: TGTGCCATCAGTCCAGGGGGAGGCGGGCCCGGGGAGCTGTTTTTT. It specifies CAISPGGGGPGELFF.

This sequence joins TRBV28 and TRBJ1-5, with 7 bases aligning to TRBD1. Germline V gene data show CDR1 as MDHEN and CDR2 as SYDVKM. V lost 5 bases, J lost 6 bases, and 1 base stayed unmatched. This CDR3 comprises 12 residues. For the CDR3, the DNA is TGTGCCAGCAGTACAGGGGCTCAGCCCCAGCATTTT. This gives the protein CASSTGAQPQHF.

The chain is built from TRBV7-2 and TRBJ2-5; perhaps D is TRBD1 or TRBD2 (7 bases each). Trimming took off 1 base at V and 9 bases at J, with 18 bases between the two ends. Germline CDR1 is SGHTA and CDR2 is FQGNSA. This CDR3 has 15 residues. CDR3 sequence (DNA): TGTGCCAGCAGCTTAGTGGTAGGGGGCCGGGGGGCCCAGTACTTC. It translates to CASSLVVGGRGAQYF.

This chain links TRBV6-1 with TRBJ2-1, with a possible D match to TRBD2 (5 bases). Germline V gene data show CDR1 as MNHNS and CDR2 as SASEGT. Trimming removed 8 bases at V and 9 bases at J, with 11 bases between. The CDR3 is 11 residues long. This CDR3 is CASGMEVEQFF. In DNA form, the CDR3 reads TGTGCCAGCGGAATGGAGGTTGAGCAGTTCTTC.

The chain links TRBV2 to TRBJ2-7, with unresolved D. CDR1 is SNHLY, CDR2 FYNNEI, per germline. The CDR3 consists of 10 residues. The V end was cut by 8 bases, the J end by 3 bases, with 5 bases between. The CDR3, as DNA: TGTGCCAGCGGGGACTACGAGCAGTACTTC. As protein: CASGDYEQYF. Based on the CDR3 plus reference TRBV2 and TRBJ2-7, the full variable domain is EPEVTQTPSHQVTQMGQEVILRCVPISNHLYFYWYRQILGQKVEFLVSFYNNEISEKSEIFDDQFSVERPDGSNFTLKIRSTKLEDSAMYFCASGDYEQYFGPGTRLTVT.

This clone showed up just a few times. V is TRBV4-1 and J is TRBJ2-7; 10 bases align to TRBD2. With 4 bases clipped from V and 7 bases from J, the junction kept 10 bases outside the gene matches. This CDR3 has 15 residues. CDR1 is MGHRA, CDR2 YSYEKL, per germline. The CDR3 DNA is TGCGCCAGCAGCCCTGGACTAGCGGCTTTGAGGGAGCAGTACTTC. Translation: CASSPGLAALREQYF.

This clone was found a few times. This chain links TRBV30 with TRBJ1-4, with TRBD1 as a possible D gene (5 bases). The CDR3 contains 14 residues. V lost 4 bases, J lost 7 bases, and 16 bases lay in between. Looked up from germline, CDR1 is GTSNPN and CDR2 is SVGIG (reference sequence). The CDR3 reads CAWNGAGDGEKLFF. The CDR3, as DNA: TGTGCCTGGAATGGGGCGGGAGACGGTGAAAAACTGTTTTTT.

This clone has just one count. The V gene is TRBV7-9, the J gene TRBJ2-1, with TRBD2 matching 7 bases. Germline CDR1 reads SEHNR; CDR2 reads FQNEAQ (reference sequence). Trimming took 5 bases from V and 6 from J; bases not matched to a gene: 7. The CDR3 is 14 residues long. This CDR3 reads CASSPWGRGNEQFF. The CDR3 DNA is TGTGCCAGCAGCCCCTGGGGGAGGGGCAATGAGCAGTTCTTC.

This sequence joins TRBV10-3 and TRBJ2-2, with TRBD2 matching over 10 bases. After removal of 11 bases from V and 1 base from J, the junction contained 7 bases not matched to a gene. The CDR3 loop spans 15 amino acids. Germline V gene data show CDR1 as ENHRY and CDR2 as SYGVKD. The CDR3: CAARGLAENTGELFF. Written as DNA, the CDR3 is TGTGCCGCCCGTGGACTAGCGGAGAACACCGGGGAGCTGTTTTTT.

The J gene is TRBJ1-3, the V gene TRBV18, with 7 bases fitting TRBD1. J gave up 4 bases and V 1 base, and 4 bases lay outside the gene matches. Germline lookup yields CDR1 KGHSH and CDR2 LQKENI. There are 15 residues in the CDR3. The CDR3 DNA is TGTGCCAGCTCACCACTAAGGGGGCTCGGAAACACCATATATTTT. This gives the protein CASSPLRGLGNTIYF. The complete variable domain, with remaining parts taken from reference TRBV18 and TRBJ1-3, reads NAGVMQNPRHLVRRRGQEARLRCSPMKGHSHVYWYRQLPEEGLKFMVYLQKENIIDESGMPKERFSAEFPKEGPSILRIQQVVRGDSAAYFCASSPLRGLGNTIYFGEGSWLTVV.

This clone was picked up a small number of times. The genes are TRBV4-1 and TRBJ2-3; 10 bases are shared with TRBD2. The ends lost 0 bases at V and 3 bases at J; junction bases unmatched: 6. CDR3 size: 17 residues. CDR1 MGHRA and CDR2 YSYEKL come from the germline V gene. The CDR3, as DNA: TGCGCCAGCAGCCAAGATCCCGGGACTAGCGCGACAGATACGCAGTATTTT. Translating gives CASSQDPGTSATDTQYF.

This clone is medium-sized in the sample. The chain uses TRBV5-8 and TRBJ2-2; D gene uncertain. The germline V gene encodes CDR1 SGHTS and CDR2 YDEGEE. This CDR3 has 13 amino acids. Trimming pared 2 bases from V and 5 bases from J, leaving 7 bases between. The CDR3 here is CASSFRETGELFF. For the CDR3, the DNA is TGTGCCAGCAGCTTTCGAGAAACCGGGGAGCTGTTTTTT.

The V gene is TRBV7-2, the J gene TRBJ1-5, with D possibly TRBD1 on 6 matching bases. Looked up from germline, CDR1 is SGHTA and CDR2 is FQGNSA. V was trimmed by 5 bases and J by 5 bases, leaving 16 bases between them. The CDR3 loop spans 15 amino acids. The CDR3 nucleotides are TGTGCCAGCAGCCCAGGCGGGGGCTCGGATCAGCCCCAGCATTTT. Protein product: CASSPGGGSDQPQHF.

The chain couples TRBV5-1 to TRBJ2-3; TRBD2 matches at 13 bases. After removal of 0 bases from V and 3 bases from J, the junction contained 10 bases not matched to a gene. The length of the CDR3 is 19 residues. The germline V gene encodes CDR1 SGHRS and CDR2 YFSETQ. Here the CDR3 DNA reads TGCGCCAGCAGCTTGGGCACTAGCGGGAGGGCCTCGGTGACAGATACGCAGTATTTT. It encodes CASSLGTSGRASVTDTQYF.

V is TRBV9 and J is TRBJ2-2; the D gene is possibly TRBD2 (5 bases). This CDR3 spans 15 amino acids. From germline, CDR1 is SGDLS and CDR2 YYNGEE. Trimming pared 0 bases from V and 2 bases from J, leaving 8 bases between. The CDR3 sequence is CASSVELGNTGELFF. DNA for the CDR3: TGTGCCAGCAGCGTAGAACTAGGAAACACCGGGGAGCTGTTTTTT. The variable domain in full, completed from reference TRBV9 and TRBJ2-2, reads DSGVTQTPKHLITATGQRVTLRCSPRSGDLSVYWYQQSLDQGLQFLIQYYNGEERAKGNILERFSAQQFPDLHSELNLSSLELGDSALYFCASSVELGNTGELFFGEGSRLTVL.

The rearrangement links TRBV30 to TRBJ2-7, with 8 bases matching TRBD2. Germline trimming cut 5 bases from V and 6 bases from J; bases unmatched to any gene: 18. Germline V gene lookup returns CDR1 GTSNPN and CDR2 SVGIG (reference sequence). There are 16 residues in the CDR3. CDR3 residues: CAWDVGGAITTLEQYF. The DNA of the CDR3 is TGTGCCTGGGACGTCGGGGGGGCTATTACCACCCTCGAGCAGTACTTC.

This CDR3 is CASSSRGASGSPYEQYF. CDR3 coding DNA: TGTGCCAGCAGCTCCAGGGGTGCTAGCGGGAGCCCCTACGAGCAGTACTTC. The chain uses TRBV7-8 and TRBJ2-7; 10 bases line up with TRBD2. V dropped 4 bases and J dropped 2; count of bases not matched to a gene: 11. Per germline, CDR1 SGHVS and CDR2 FQNEAQ. The CDR3 extends over 17 amino acids.

CDR3 sequence (DNA): TGTGCCAGCAGCTTAAGTGTATCGTACGAGCAGTACTTC. Its protein product is CASSLSVSYEQYF. V is TRBV7-2 and J is TRBJ2-7, with D unclear. The V end lost 2 bases, the J end lost 4 bases, and 9 bases lay between the germline ends. The CDR3 runs to 13 residues. In germline, CDR1 is SGHTA, CDR2 FQGNSA.

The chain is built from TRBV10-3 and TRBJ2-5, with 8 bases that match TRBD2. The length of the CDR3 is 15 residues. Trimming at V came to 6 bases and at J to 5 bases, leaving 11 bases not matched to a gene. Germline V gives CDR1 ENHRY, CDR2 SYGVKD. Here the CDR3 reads CAIRARGGSRETQYF. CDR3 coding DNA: TGTGCCATCAGGGCCCGGGGGGGGAGTCGTGAGACCCAGTACTTC.

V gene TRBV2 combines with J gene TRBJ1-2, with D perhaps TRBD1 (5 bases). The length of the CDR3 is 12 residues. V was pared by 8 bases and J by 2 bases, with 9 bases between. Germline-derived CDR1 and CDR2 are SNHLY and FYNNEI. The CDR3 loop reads CASQDKNYGYTF. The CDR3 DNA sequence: TGTGCCAGCCAGGACAAGAACTATGGCTACACCTTC.